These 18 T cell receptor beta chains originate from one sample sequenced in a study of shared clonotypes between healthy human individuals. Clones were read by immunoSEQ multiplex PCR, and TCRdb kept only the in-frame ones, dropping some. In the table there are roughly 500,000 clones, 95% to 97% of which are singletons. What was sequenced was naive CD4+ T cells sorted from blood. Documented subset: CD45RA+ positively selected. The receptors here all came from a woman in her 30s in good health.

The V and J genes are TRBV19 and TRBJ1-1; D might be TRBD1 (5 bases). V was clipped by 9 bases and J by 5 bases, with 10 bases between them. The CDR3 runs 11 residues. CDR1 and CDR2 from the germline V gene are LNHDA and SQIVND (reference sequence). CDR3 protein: CASSRGTEAFF. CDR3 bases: TGTGCCAGCTCTAGGGGTACTGAAGCTTTCTTT.

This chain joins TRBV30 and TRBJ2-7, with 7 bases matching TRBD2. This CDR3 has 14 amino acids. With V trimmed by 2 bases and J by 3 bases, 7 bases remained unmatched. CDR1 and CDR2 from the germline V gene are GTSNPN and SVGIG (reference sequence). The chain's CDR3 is CAWSSGAGFYEQYF. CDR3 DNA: TGTGCCTGGAGTAGCGGGGCAGGTTTCTACGAGCAGTACTTC.

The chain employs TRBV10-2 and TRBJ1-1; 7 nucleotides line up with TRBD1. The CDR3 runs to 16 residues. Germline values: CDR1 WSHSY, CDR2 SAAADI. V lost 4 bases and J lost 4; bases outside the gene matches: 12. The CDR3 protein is CASSGGAEGAGTEAFF. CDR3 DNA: TGCGCCAGCAGTGGGGGGGCGGAGGGGGCAGGCACTGAAGCTTTCTTT.

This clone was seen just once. CDR3: CATSTSTWGETQYF. CDR3 DNA sequence: TGTGCCACCAGCACGTCGACTTGGGGGGAGACCCAGTACTTC. This chain uses TRBV15 with TRBJ2-5; tentatively, D is TRBD1 or TRBD2 (5 bases each). Trimming removed 4 bases from V and 5 bases from J, with 14 bases in between. From germline, CDR1 is LNHNV and CDR2 YYDKDF (reference sequence). The CDR3 has 14 amino acids. Full variable domain (remainder filled in from reference TRBV15 and TRBJ2-5): DAMVIQNPRYQVTQFGKPVTLSCSQTLNHNVMYWYQQKSSQAPKLLFHYYDKDFNNEADTPDNFQSRRPNTSFCFLDIRSPGLGDTAMYLCATSTSTWGETQYFGPGTRLLVL.

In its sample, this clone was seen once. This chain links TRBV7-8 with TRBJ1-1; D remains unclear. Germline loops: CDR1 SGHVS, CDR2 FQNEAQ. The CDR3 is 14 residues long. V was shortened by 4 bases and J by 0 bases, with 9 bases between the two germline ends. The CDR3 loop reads CASSWNLLNTEAFF. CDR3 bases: TGTGCCAGCAGCTGGAACCTGCTGAACACTGAAGCTTTCTTT.

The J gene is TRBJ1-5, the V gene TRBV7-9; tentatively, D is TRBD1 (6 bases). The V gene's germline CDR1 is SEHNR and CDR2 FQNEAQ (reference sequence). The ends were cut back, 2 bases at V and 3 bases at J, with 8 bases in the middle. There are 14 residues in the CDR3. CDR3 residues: CASSLRGTNQPQHF. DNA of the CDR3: TGTGCCAGCAGCTTAAGGGGGACCAATCAGCCCCAGCATTTT.

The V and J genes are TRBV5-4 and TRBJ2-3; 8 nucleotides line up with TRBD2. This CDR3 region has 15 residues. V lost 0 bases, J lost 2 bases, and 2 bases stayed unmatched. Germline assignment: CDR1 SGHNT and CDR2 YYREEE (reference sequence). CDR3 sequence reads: CASSLALAATDTQYF. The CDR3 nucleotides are TGTGCCAGCAGCTTGGCACTAGCGGCCACAGATACGCAGTATTTT.

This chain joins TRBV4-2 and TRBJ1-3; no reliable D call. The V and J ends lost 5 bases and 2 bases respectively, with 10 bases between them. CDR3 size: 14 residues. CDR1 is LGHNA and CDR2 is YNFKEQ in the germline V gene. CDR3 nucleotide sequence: TGTGCCAGCAGCTTGGGGTCTACTGGAAACACCATATATTTT. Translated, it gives CASSLGSTGNTIYF.

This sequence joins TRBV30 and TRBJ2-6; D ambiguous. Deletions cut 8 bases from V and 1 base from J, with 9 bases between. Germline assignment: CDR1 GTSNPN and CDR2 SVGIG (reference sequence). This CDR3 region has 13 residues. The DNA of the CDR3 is TGTGCCCGAGAGGTTTCTGGGGCCAACGTCCTGACTTTC. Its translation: CAREVSGANVLTF.

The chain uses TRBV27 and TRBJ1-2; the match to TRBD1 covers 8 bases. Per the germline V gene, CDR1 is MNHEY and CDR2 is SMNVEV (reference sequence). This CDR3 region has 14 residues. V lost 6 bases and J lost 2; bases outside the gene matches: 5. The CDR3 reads CASRRTGTNYGYTF. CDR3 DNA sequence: TGTGCCAGCAGAAGGACAGGGACCAACTATGGCTACACCTTC.

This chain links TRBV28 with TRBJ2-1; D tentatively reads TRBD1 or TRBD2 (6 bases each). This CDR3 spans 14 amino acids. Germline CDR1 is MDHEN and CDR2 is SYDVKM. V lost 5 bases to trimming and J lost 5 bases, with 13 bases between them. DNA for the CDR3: TGTGCCAGCAGTACGGGGGCCGTCCACAATGAGCAGTTCTTC. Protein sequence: CASSTGAVHNEQFF.

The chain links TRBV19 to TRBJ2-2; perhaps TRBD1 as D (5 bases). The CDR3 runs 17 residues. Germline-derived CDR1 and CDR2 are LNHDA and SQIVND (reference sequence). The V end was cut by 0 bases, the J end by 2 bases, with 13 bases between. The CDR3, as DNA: TGTGCCAGTAGTATAGATTGGGGCTCGACCAACACCGGGGAGCTGTTTTTT. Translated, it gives CASSIDWGSTNTGELFF.

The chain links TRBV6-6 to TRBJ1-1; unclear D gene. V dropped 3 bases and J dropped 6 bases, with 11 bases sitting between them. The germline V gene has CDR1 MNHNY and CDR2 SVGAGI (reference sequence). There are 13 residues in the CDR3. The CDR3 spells CASSYRSVAEAFF. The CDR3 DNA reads TGTGCCAGCAGTTATAGGAGCGTAGCTGAAGCTTTCTTT.

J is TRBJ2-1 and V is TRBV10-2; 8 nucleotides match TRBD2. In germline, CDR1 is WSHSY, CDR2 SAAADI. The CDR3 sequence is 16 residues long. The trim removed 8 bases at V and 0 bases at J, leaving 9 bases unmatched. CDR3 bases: TGCGCCAGCGGAAGGTTAGCGGGACTCTCCTACAATGAGCAGTTCTTC. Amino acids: CASGRLAGLSYNEQFF.

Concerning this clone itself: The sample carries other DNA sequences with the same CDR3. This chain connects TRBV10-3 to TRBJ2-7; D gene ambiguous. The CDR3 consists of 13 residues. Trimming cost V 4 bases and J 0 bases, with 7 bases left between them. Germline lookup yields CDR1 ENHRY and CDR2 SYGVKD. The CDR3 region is CAISGGSSYEQYF. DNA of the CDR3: TGTGCCATCAGTGGCGGCAGCTCCTACGAGCAGTACTTC.

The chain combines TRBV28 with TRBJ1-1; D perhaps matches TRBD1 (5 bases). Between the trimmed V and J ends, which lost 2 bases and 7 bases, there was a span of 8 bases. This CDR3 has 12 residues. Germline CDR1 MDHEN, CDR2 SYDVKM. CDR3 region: CASSLQTDEAFF. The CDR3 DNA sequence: TGTGCCAGCAGTTTACAGACAGATGAAGCTTTCTTT.

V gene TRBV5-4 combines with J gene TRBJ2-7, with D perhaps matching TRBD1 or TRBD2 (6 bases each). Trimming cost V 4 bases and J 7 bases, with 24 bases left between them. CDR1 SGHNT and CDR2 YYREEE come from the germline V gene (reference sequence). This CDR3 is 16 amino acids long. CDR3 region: CASSADPPGAAWEQYF. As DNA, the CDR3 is TGTGCCAGCAGCGCGGATCCCCCGGGGGCCGCCTGGGAGCAGTACTTC.

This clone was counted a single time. The CDR3 DNA follows: TGTGCCAGCTCACTAGGATTTACAGGGGCCCTCGCGGGGGGCAATCAGCCCCAGCATTTT. Protein: CASSLGFTGALAGGNQPQHF. V and J are TRBV18 and TRBJ1-5; 7 nucleotides line up with TRBD1. This CDR3 is 20 amino acids long. The germline V gene has CDR1 KGHSH and CDR2 LQKENI. J was trimmed by 2 bases and V by 4 bases; bases with no gene match: 20.